The rows below give T cell receptor beta chains drawn from one sample of a study of blood T cell repertoires in COVID-19. Only in-frame clones appear in the TCRdb table, and some are missing; sequencing was by immunoSEQ multiplex PCR. The sample contains some 320,000 clones, roughly 91% of which appear only once. What was sequenced was PBMCs or T cells enriched from blood (not recorded which). These receptors were obtained from a woman aged 50 to 60 who had been exposed to COVID-19. Each CDR3 is given with its conserved first and last residue. The order of the fields is V gene, D gene, clone size, J gene, CDR3 DNA, CDR3 protein. The D gene is left open where the match is weak. Not every row has a clone size; where given, it reads once, few, many or a size class.

>TRBV18|TRBD1|NA|TRBJ1-2
TGTGCCAGCTCACCACCGGTAGGGGGCAATGGCTACACCTTC
CASSPPVGGNGYTF
>TRBV11-1|NA|NA|TRBJ2-7
TGTGCCAGCAGCTTACCCAGCAGCGGCTTTGGTTACGAGCAGTACTTC
CASSLPSSGFGYEQYF
>TRBV5-1|TRBD2|once|TRBJ2-3
TGCGCCAGCAGCTTACAGGCTAGCGGGGGTGGCACAGATACGCAGTATTTT
CASSLQASGGGTDTQYF
>TRBV5-1|TRBD1|NA|TRBJ1-5
TGCGCCAGCAGCTTGGAGCCGGGACAGTATAGCAATCAGCCCCAGCATTTT
CASSLEPGQYSNQPQHF
>TRBV30|NA|NA|TRBJ1-5
TGTGCCTGGAGTGCTGGGGGCAACCAGCCCCAGCATTTT
CAWSAGGNQPQHF
>TRBV20-1|NA|NA|TRBJ1-6
TGCAGTGCTAGTCCAGGGGTGGGTAATTCACCCCTCCACTTT
CSASPGVGNSPLHF
>TRBV5-1|NA|NA|TRBJ1-2
TGCGCCAGCAGCTCACAGGGTCAAGGGCTTGGCTACACCTTC
CASSSQGQGLGYTF
>TRBV7-2|NA|NA|TRBJ1-2
TGTGCCAGCAGCACGGTTGGGGGGAGCTATGGCTACACCTTC
CASSTVGGSYGYTF
>TRBV5-1|NA|NA|TRBJ2-3
TGCGCCAGCAGCAGGGGAGGCTCGGATACGCAGTATTTT
CASSRGGSDTQYF
>TRBV7-6|TRBD2|NA|TRBJ2-3
TGTGCCAGCAGCGAAGGGACTAGCGGGGGGGCGTGGGATACGCAGTATTTT
CASSEGTSGGAWDTQYF
>TRBV10-3|TRBD1|NA|TRBJ1-1
TGTGCCATCAGGGCGGACAGGGGTCTGACTGAAGCTTTCTTT
CAIRADRGLTEAFF
>TRBV7-8|TRBD2|NA|TRBJ2-3
TGTGCCAGCAGCTTAGTGGGCGGGGGGGCCGTGGATACGCAGTATTTT
CASSLVGGGAVDTQYF
>TRBV3-1/TRBV3-2|NA|NA|TRBJ2-3
TGTGCCAGCAGCCAAGATCCCCCCCGGCAGGGCCCGCCGATCACAGATACGCAGTATTTT
CASSQDPPRQGPPITDTQYF
>TRBV9|NA|NA|TRBJ2-3
TGTGCCAGCCGGGGAACAGATACGCAGTATTTT
CASRGTDTQYF
>TRBV19|NA|NA|TRBJ1-5
TGTGCCAGTAGCGCAGGGGCTAGCAATCAGCCCCAGCATTTT
CASSAGASNQPQHF
>TRBV7-2|TRBD2|NA|TRBJ2-5
TGTGCCAGCAGCCCCCGGACTAGCGTGTACGAGACCCAGTACTTC
CASSPRTSVYETQYF
>TRBV6-2/TRBV6-3|TRBD1|NA|TRBJ1-2
TGTGCCAGCAGTTATTCTCCGGGACAGGCCGCTGGTGGCTACACCTTC
CASSYSPGQAAGGYTF
>TRBV6-6|NA|NA|TRBJ1-2
TGTGCCAGCAGCCGAGGGCCCTCTAATCCGGGAAACAATGGCTACACCTTC
CASSRGPSNPGNNGYTF
>TRBV5-1|NA|NA|TRBJ2-7
TGCGCCAGCAGCTTTGAATCGGGGATCGAGCAGTACTTC
CASSFESGIEQYF
>TRBV28|TRBD1|few|TRBJ2-5
TGTGCCAGCAGTTCCTTGTCGGGGACAGGGGTTCAAGAGACCCAGTACTTC
CASSSLSGTGVQETQYF
>TRBV5-1|TRBD1|NA|TRBJ1-1
TGCGCCAGCAGCACCGGGACAGAGAACACTGAAGCTTTCTTT
CASSTGTENTEAFF
>TRBV6-9|TRBD2|NA|TRBJ2-1
TGTGCCAGCAGTATCACCTCGGGAGGGGGGTTATCCAATGAGCAGTTCTTC
CASSITSGGGLSNEQFF
>TRBV6-1|TRBD1|NA|TRBJ1-2
TGTGCCAGCAGTGACAGGGGGGATGGTTTAGGGTATGGCTACACCTTC
CASSDRGDGLGYGYTF
>TRBV18|NA|NA|TRBJ1-2
TGTGCCAGCTCTCCCAACTCGGGGGGGGATGGCTACACCTTC
CASSPNSGGDGYTF
>TRBV10-2|TRBD1|NA|TRBJ2-1
TGCGCCAGCAGTGAGATGGACAGGTCCTACAATGAGCAGTTCTTC
CASSEMDRSYNEQFF
>TRBV28|NA|NA|TRBJ1-5
TGTGCCAGCAGACGCGGGGGGACCAATCAGCCCCAGCATTTT
CASRRGGTNQPQHF
>TRBV5-1|TRBD1|few|TRBJ1-2
TGCGCCAGCAGCCAGGGACAGGGGGGCTATGGCTACACCTTC
CASSQGQGGYGYTF
>TRBV30|NA|NA|TRBJ1-1
TGTGCCTGGAGTGTAACGGGAGCTTTCTTT
CAWSVTGAFF
>TRBV19|TRBD1|many|TRBJ2-7
TGTGCCAGTAGTATTGGGACAGGGGCCGCCTACGAGCAGTACTTC
CASSIGTGAAYEQYF
>TRBV28|NA|NA|TRBJ2-3
TGTGCCAGCAGCTACAGAGTAAATACGCAGTATTTT
CASSYRVNTQYF
>TRBV28|NA|NA|TRBJ2-7
TGTGCCAGCAGTTTTGGGGCTTCCTACGAGCAGTACTTC
CASSFGASYEQYF
>TRBV5-4|TRBD1|once|TRBJ2-6
TGTGCCAGCAGCCCACAGGGGAATTTGGCTGGGGCCAACGTCCTGACTTTC
CASSPQGNLAGANVLTF
>TRBV5-8|TRBD1|NA|TRBJ1-4
TGTGCCAGCAGCTCGACAGGGGTGAATGAAAAACTGTTTTTT
CASSSTGVNEKLFF
>TRBV28|NA|NA|TRBJ2-7
TGTGCCAGCAGTTTTTTAGGGGGGGTTTACGAGCAGTACTTC
CASSFLGGVYEQYF
>TRBV20-1|NA|NA|TRBJ2-7
TGCAGTGCTAGTTCCTTCGGGGCCTACGAGCAGTACTTC
CSASSFGAYEQYF
>TRBV5-4|NA|NA|TRBJ2-7
TGTGCCAGCAGCTTGCCTGGGAGCTCCTACGAGCAGTACTTC
CASSLPGSSYEQYF
>TRBV5-4|TRBD1|NA|TRBJ2-1
TGTGCCACCCTGACCAGACAGGGGGCGGGTTACAATGAGCAGTTCTTC
CATLTRQGAGYNEQFF
>TRBV2|TRBD2|NA|TRBJ2-7
TGTGCCAGCAGGCCCGGGACTAGCGGGTACGAGCAGTACTTC
CASRPGTSGYEQYF
>TRBV30|NA|NA|TRBJ1-2
TGTGCCTGGAGGGGGACGGGGAGGTATGGCTACACCTTC
CAWRGTGRYGYTF
>TRBV15|TRBD1|NA|TRBJ2-4
TGTGCCACCAGCAGAGCCTTCCGGACAGGCGCCACAATTAGATTC
CATSRAFRTGATIRF
>TRBV7-7|NA|NA|TRBJ2-2
TGTGCTAGCAGCTTACAGGGCGCGAACACCGGGGAGCTGTTTTTT
CASSLQGANTGELFF
>TRBV7-9|NA|NA|TRBJ2-1
TGTGCCAGCAGTCTAAACTCCTACAATGAGCAGTTCTTC
CASSLNSYNEQFF
>TRBV5-1|TRBD1|NA|TRBJ1-6
TGCGCCAGCAGCTTGGCCGGGACAGGGAGGTCACCCCTCCACTTT
CASSLAGTGRSPLHF
>TRBV19|NA|NA|TRBJ1-1
TGTGCCAGTAGTAGTTCGCCAGGGGCTGGTGAAGCTTTCTTT
CASSSSPGAGEAFF